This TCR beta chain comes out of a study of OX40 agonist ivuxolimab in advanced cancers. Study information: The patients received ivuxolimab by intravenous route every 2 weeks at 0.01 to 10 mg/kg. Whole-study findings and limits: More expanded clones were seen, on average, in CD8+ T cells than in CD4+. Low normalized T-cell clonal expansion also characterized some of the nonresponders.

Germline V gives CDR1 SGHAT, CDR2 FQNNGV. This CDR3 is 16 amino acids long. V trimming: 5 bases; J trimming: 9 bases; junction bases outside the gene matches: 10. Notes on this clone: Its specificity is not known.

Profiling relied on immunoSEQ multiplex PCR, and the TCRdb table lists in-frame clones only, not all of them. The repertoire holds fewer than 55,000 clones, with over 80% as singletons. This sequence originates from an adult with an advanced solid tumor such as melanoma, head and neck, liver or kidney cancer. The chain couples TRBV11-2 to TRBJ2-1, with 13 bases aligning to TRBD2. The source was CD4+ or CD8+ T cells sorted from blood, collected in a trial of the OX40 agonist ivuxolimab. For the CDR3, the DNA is TGTGCCAGCAGCCCCTGGACTAGCGGGAGTAACGGTGAGCAGTTCTTC. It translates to CASSPWTSGSNGEQFF.